What follows are 30 T cell receptor beta chains derived from one specimen sequenced in a study of blood T cell repertoires in COVID-19. Sequencing was performed with immunoSEQ multiplex PCR; in TCRdb, only in-frame clones are kept and a portion is missing. The table lists about 430,000 clones, approximately 87% of them singletons. Specimen: PBMCs or T cells enriched from blood (not recorded which). These receptors were collected from a woman in her thirties with acute COVID-19.

V gene TRBV5-6 combines with J gene TRBJ1-4; 7 bases match TRBD1. Germline values: CDR1 SGHDT, CDR2 YYEEEE. There are 14 residues in the CDR3. V shed 3 bases, J shed 4 bases, and the junction held 3 bases outside the gene matches. CDR3 DNA: TGTGCCAGCAGCTCACAGGGGTTTAATGAAAAACTGTTTTTT. It is translated as CASSSQGFNEKLFF.

The gene calls are TRBV6-1 and TRBJ2-7; a possible D gene is TRBD2 (6 bases). This CDR3 spans 13 amino acids. V lost 2 bases and J 4 bases, leaving 9 bases between the germline ends. Looked up from germline, CDR1 is MNHNS and CDR2 is SASEGT. CDR3 sequence (DNA): TGTGCCAGCAGTGAAAACGGAGGGTACGAGCAGTACTTC. Protein sequence: CASSENGGYEQYF.

This clone came up once. The chain joins TRBV5-4 to TRBJ2-3; the D is unclear. CDR1 and CDR2 from the germline V gene are SGHNT and YYREEE (reference sequence). V shed 4 bases and J shed 0 bases, with 21 bases lying between them. The CDR3 sequence is 18 residues long. The CDR3 DNA sequence: TGTGCCAGCAGCCCATTTAGCCCAACGGCACTTAGCACAGATACGCAGTATTTT. It codes for CASSPFSPTALSTDTQYF.

The V call is TRBV27, the J call TRBJ2-1; 9 bases map to TRBD1. Germline V gene data show CDR1 as MNHEY and CDR2 as SMNVEV (reference sequence). The CDR3 extends over 16 amino acids. J was trimmed by 8 bases and V by 7 bases; bases with no gene match: 15. CDR3 residues: CASNSDRTGGKDEQFF. CDR3 sequence (DNA): TGTGCCAGCAATAGCGATCGAACAGGGGGCAAGGATGAGCAGTTCTTC.

The chain couples TRBV2 to TRBJ1-1, with D tentatively TRBD1 (6 bases). Germline loops: CDR1 SNHLY, CDR2 FYNNEI. The length of the CDR3 is 13 residues. Trimming left V 6 bases short and J 7 bases short, with 15 bases between. CDR3: CASSLREGGEAFF. The CDR3 DNA reads as TGTGCCAGCAGCCTCAGGGAAGGGGGTGAAGCTTTCTTT.

This clone has a single count. The chain joins TRBV25-1 to TRBJ1-1, with 12 bases fitting TRBD1. J lost 2 bases, V lost 6 bases, and 7 bases had no gene match. CDR1 and CDR2 from the germline V gene are MGHDK and SYGVNS. This CDR3 region has 16 residues. CDR3 DNA sequence: TGTGCCAGCAGACCGGGACAGGGGGCTTCAAACACTGAAGCTTTCTTT. Its translation: CASRPGQGASNTEAFF.

The V gene is TRBV7-2, the J gene TRBJ2-6; D ambiguous. V gave up 7 bases and J gave up 0 bases, with 7 bases separating them. CDR1 SGHTA and CDR2 FQGNSA come from the germline V gene. This CDR3 contains 14 residues. The CDR3: CASTQDSGANVLTF. The CDR3 coding sequence is TGTGCCAGCACCCAGGACTCTGGGGCCAACGTCCTGACTTTC.

The chain has TRBV7-2 and TRBJ1-3, with a tentative D call TRBD1 (5 bases). Per germline, CDR1 SGHTA and CDR2 FQGNSA. Trimming removed 4 bases at V and 2 bases at J, with 15 bases between. CDR3 length: 16 residues. The CDR3 region has the DNA TGTGCCAGCAGCTCCGGCCCGGGGGGAGCTGGAAACACCATATATTTT. This codes for CASSSGPGGAGNTIYF.

This clone was detected only once. The rearrangement uses TRBV5-1 and TRBJ1-6; 8 positions agree with TRBD1. The CDR3 contains 16 residues. Per the germline V gene, CDR1 is SGHRS and CDR2 is YFSETQ. With V trimmed by 0 bases and J by 14 bases, 13 bases remained unmatched. The CDR3 region is CASSLGSTGVGMTLHF. Written as DNA, the CDR3 is TGCGCCAGCAGCTTGGGTTCGACAGGGGTTGGTATGACCCTCCACTTT.

This clone was seen once. The chain recombines TRBV7-3 with TRBJ2-3; 10 nucleotides line up with TRBD2. The germline CDR1 and CDR2 sequences are SGHTA and FQGTGA. The CDR3 covers 19 residues. Trimming cost V 2 bases and J 6 bases; bases outside gene matches: 17. The CDR3 sequence: CASSLSAVWSGGARDTQYF. The CDR3 nucleotides read TGTGCCAGCAGCTTATCAGCCGTATGGAGCGGGGGGGCCCGTGATACGCAGTATTTT.

The chain has TRBV5-6 and TRBJ1-1, with a weak D call TRBD1 (5 bases). This CDR3 is 13 amino acids long. Germline V gives CDR1 SGHDT, CDR2 YYEEEE. Trimming removed 3 bases from V and 0 bases from J, with 6 bases in between. CDR3 nucleotide sequence: TGTGCCAGCAGCTGGGGGGTGAACACTGAAGCTTTCTTT. Protein: CASSWGVNTEAFF.

This clone was seen only once. The rearrangement joins TRBV19 to TRBJ2-5; 10 nucleotides agree with TRBD1. This CDR3 has 14 amino acids. The V gene end was trimmed by 5 bases and the J gene end by 4 bases; junction bases not matched to a gene: 4. Germline CDR1 and CDR2: LNHDA and SQIVND (reference sequence). In DNA, the CDR3 is TGTGCCAGTAGTTCTAGGGACAGGGGAGAGACCCAGTACTTC. Its protein is CASSSRDRGETQYF.

The gene calls are TRBV7-9 and TRBJ2-3, with D uncertain. The V gene's germline CDR1 is SEHNR and CDR2 FQNEAQ (reference sequence). V was shortened by 0 bases and J by 0 bases, with 7 bases between the two germline ends. The CDR3 runs to 15 residues. CDR3 region: CASSLAPGSTDTQYF. For the CDR3, the DNA is TGTGCCAGCAGCTTAGCGCCCGGGAGCACAGATACGCAGTATTTT.

V usage is TRBV13 and J usage is TRBJ1-6, with D possibly being TRBD1 (5 bases). Germline CDR1 and CDR2: PRHDT and FYEKMQ (reference sequence). Trimming took 5 bases from V and 9 from J, leaving 14 bases between them. The CDR3 is 14 residues long. CDR3 sequence reads: CASSKGQGSSPLHF. The CDR3 nucleotides are TGTGCCAGCAGCAAAGGTCAGGGTAGTTCACCCCTCCACTTT.

The chain is built from TRBV7-9 and TRBJ1-4; possible D gene TRBD1, 5 bases. V lost 2 bases to trimming and J lost 7 bases, with 11 bases between them. The CDR3 has 14 amino acids. Germline CDR1 and CDR2: SEHNR and FQNEAQ (reference sequence). The CDR3 here is CASSLMGGLEKLFF. CDR3 bases: TGTGCCAGCAGCTTAATGGGGGGTCTTGAAAAACTGTTTTTT.

The chain is built from TRBV29-1 and TRBJ1-2; tentatively, D is TRBD1 (5 bases). The germline V gene has CDR1 SQVTM and CDR2 ANQGSEA. This CDR3 is 14 amino acids long. Trimming took 2 bases from V and 1 from J, leaving 11 bases between them. In DNA, the CDR3 is TGCAGCGTTGAATCGGAGGGGTTTAACTATGGCTACACCTTC. Translated, it gives CSVESEGFNYGYTF.

CDR3 protein: CAWSVDGGGPYNEQFF. The CDR3 DNA follows: TGTGCCTGGAGTGTAGATGGCGGGGGCCCTTACAATGAGCAGTTCTTC. The chain is built from TRBV30 and TRBJ2-1, with TRBD2 as a possible D gene (7 bases). From germline, CDR1 is GTSNPN and CDR2 SVGIG (reference sequence). Trimming cost V 0 bases and J 4 bases, with 16 bases left between them. There are 16 residues in the CDR3.

This chain uses TRBV29-1 with TRBJ1-1; D may be TRBD1 (6 bases). Germline CDR1 reads SQVTM; CDR2 reads ANQGSEA. The V gene lost 4 bases and the J gene lost 0 bases, with 12 bases spanning the gap. This CDR3 contains 14 residues. Written as DNA, the CDR3 is TGCAGCGTTGGGTCAGGGGATATGAACACTGAAGCTTTCTTT. Translating gives CSVGSGDMNTEAFF.

The V and J genes are TRBV5-4 and TRBJ2-3, with a possible D match to TRBD2 (7 bases). V was trimmed by 0 bases and J by 4 bases, leaving 15 bases between them. The CDR3 has 16 amino acids. Germline V gives CDR1 SGHNT, CDR2 YYREEE (reference sequence). The chain's CDR3 is CASSLGGGRVADTQYF. The CDR3 bases are TGTGCCAGCAGCTTGGGGGGGGGCAGGGTGGCAGATACGCAGTATTTT.

The V gene is TRBV7-2, the J gene TRBJ2-2; the D gene is possibly TRBD2 (6 bases). V lost 2 bases to trimming and J lost 2 bases, with 12 bases between them. The CDR3 runs to 16 residues. Looked up from germline, CDR1 is SGHTA and CDR2 is FQGNSA. The CDR3 loop reads CASSLMRGLNTGELFF. The CDR3 DNA reads as TGTGCCAGCAGCTTAATGCGGGGTCTTAACACCGGGGAGCTGTTTTTT.

V gene TRBV5-1 combines with J gene TRBJ1-2, with 7 bases identical to TRBD1. The CDR3 loop spans 13 amino acids. The V gene end was trimmed by 0 bases and the J gene end by 9 bases; junction bases not matched to a gene: 5. The germline V gene has CDR1 SGHRS and CDR2 YFSETQ. The CDR3 DNA follows: TGCGCCAGCAGCTTGGAGGGGGCGGTAAGCTACACCTTC. This sequence encodes CASSLEGAVSYTF.

V gene TRBV6-5 combines with J gene TRBJ2-7; a possible D gene is TRBD1 (5 bases). Per germline, CDR1 MNHEY and CDR2 SVGAGI. The germline V and J ends were trimmed by 4 bases and 0 bases, with 7 bases remaining between them. The CDR3 length is 13 residues. The CDR3 protein is CASSSDSSYEQYF. The CDR3 coding sequence is TGTGCCAGCAGTTCCGACAGCTCCTACGAGCAGTACTTC.

The gene calls are TRBV19 and TRBJ2-2; D is uncertain. Germline V CDR1 and CDR2: LNHDA, SQIVND (reference sequence). V lost 5 bases, J lost 4 bases, and 11 bases lay in between. This CDR3 region has 14 residues. CDR3 sequence (DNA): TGTGCCAGTAGTTCCGACACCCCCACCGGGGAGCTGTTTTTT. It specifies CASSSDTPTGELFF. The whole variable domain, remainder taken from reference TRBV19 and TRBJ2-2, is DGGITQSPKYLFRKEGQNVTLSCEQNLNHDAMYWYRQDPGQGLRLIYYSQIVNDFQKGDIAEGYSVSREKKESFPLTVTSAQKNPTAFYLCASSSDTPTGELFFGEGSRLTVL.

The V gene is TRBV18, the J gene TRBJ2-1; a possible D gene is TRBD2 (5 bases). Germline V gene lookup returns CDR1 KGHSH and CDR2 LQKENI. The V end lost 2 bases, the J end lost 7 bases, and 6 bases lay between the germline ends. This CDR3 comprises 12 residues. The CDR3 reads CASSPSGNEQFF. As DNA, the CDR3 is TGTGCCAGCTCACCATCGGGGAATGAGCAGTTCTTC.

The CDR3 region has the DNA TGTGCCAGCAGTGAGGTTGGCGGCAGGGGAAGAGAGGGCTACACCTTC. This gives the protein CASSEVGGRGREGYTF. The V gene is TRBV2, the J gene TRBJ1-2; D is perhaps TRBD1 (6 bases). This CDR3 comprises 16 residues. Germline V gene data show CDR1 as SNHLY and CDR2 as FYNNEI. The ends were cut back, 3 bases at V and 8 bases at J, with 22 bases in the middle.

This clone came up once. The identical CDR3 is also encoded by other nucleotide sequences in the sample. The V call is TRBV3-1 (or the pseudogene TRBV3-2), the J call TRBJ1-1; no clear D. Germline-derived CDR1 and CDR2 are LGHDT and YNNKEL (reference sequence). V gave up 3 bases and J gave up 2 bases, with 10 bases separating them. The CDR3 loop spans 14 amino acids. The CDR3 nucleotides are TGTGCCAGCAGCCAGGAGGGAGTTAACACTGAAGCTTTCTTT. Protein: CASSQEGVNTEAFF.

The rearrangement links TRBV11-3 to TRBJ2-7; 8 bases are a match to TRBD1. J gave up 5 bases and V 0 bases, and 3 bases lay outside the gene matches. The CDR3 consists of 14 residues. Germline CDR1 SGHNT, CDR2 YENEEA. The CDR3 DNA reads TGTGCCAGCAGCTTAGATGCAGGGGGCAACGAGCAGTACTTC. It codes for CASSLDAGGNEQYF. The full variable domain, in which reference TRBV11-3 and TRBJ2-7 provide the parts outside the CDR3, is EAGVVQSPRYKIIEKKQPVAFWCNPISGHNTLYWYLQNLGQGPELLIRYENEEAVDDSQLPKDRFSAERLKGVDSTLKIQPAELGDSAVYLCASSLDAGGNEQYFGPGTRLTVT.

The chain uses TRBV7-6 and TRBJ1-2; TRBD1 is a possible D gene (5 bases). This CDR3 contains 13 residues. CDR1 is SGHVS and CDR2 is FNYEAQ in the germline V gene. The V end lost 3 bases, the J end lost 6 bases, and 11 bases lay between the germline ends. CDR3 in amino acids: CASSFRREDGYTF. For the CDR3, the DNA is TGTGCCAGCAGCTTCCGCAGGGAGGATGGCTACACCTTC.

This clone has a handful of counts. J is TRBJ2-3 and V is TRBV12-5; 7 bases are a match to TRBD2. Germline V lookup: CDR1 LGHNT, CDR2 FRNRAP. V dropped 7 bases and J dropped 1; count of bases not matched to a gene: 8. This CDR3 spans 15 amino acids. CDR3 region: CASVFSGDGTDTQYF. CDR3 DNA: TGTGCTAGTGTTTTCAGCGGGGACGGCACAGATACGCAGTATTTT.

The V and J genes are TRBV24-1 and TRBJ2-1; 9 bases line up with TRBD1. Germline V CDR1 and CDR2: KGHDR, SFDVKD. The CDR3 length is 16 residues. Trimming took 4 bases from V and 5 from J; bases not matched to a gene: 8. CDR3 nucleotide sequence: TGTGCCACCAGTGAAACGACAGGGGGGGCTAACAATGAGCAGTTCTTC. It specifies CATSETTGGANNEQFF.